The next 22 T cell receptor beta chains were all read from a single sample in a study of shared T cell receptors in the human thymus. Clones were sequenced by immunoSEQ multiplex PCR, and TCRdb holds only the in-frame ones, with some missing. The sample has almost 550,000 clones; 78% are singletons. These sequences were also reported in another study, on human thymus T cells.

Sequencing used thymocytes. These receptors originate from a boy younger than two with a congenital heart defect.

This clone was seen only once. The V call is TRBV4-1, the J call TRBJ1-1, with TRBD1 matching 12 bases. The J segment lost 1 base and the V segment lost 0 bases, leaving 12 bases of the junction unmatched. The CDR3 spans 20 residues. Germline V CDR1 and CDR2: MGHRA, YSYEKL. DNA of the CDR3: TGCGCCAGCAGCCAAGACTCCCGGGACAGGGGGCAAACTCCGAACACTGAAGCTTTCTTT. Translating gives CASSQDSRDRGQTPNTEAFF.

CDR3: CASSLARRGPSSGNTIYF. The CDR3 coding sequence is TGTGCCAGCAGCTTAGCGCGTAGGGGGCCCAGCTCTGGAAACACCATATATTTT. The V and J genes are TRBV7-9 and TRBJ1-3, with 7 bases lining up with TRBD1. The CDR3 contains 18 residues. CDR1 is SEHNR and CDR2 is FQNEAQ in the germline V gene (reference sequence). V lost 0 bases to trimming and J lost 0 bases; unmatched junction nucleotides: 8. The entire variable domain, with the rest obtained from reference TRBV7-9 and TRBJ1-3, is as follows: DTGVSQNPRHKITKRGQNVTFRCDPISEHNRLYWYRQTLGQGPEFLTYFQNEAQLEKSRLLSDRFSAERPKGSFSTLEIQRTEQGDSAMYLCASSLARRGPSSGNTIYFGEGSWLTVV.

This clone has just one count. The rearrangement joins TRBV7-2 to TRBJ2-5, with 9 bases lining up with TRBD1. The CDR3 totals 17 residues. CDR1 SGHTA and CDR2 FQGNSA come from the germline V gene. The ends lost 2 bases at V and 4 bases at J; junction bases unmatched: 11. The chain's CDR3 is CASSLKGDREGRETQYF. The DNA for the CDR3 is TGTGCCAGCAGCTTAAAGGGGGACAGGGAGGGACGAGAGACCCAGTACTTC.

The V gene is TRBV6-5, the J gene TRBJ1-1, with D perhaps matching TRBD1 (6 bases). V was pared by 6 bases and J by 7 bases, with 12 bases between. Germline CDR1 is MNHEY and CDR2 is SVGAGI. This CDR3 has 12 amino acids. The CDR3 sequence: CASSRGGGEAFF. CDR3 nucleotides: TGTGCCAGCAGCCGGGGAGGGGGTGAAGCTTTCTTT.

V usage is TRBV28 and J usage is TRBJ2-1; no reliable D call. CDR3 length equals 14 residues. CDR1 and CDR2 (germline): MDHEN, SYDVKM. V was trimmed by 2 bases and J by 0 bases, leaving 5 bases between them. This CDR3 reads CASSLTGSYNEQFF. As DNA, the CDR3 is TGTGCCAGCAGTTTAACTGGCTCCTACAATGAGCAGTTCTTC. Full variable domain (outside the CDR3, taken from reference TRBV28 and TRBJ2-1): DVKVTQSSRYLVKRTGEKVFLECVQDMDHENMFWYRQDPGLGLRLIYFSYDVKMKEKGDIPEGYSVSREKKERFSLILESASTNQTSMYLCASSLTGSYNEQFFGPGTRLTVL.

This rearrangement joins TRBV6-9 to TRBJ2-1; 8 bases map to TRBD1. J was trimmed by 11 bases and V by 10 bases; bases with no gene match: 1. Looked up from germline, CDR1 is MNHGY and CDR2 is SVAAGI. The CDR3 runs to 9 residues. The CDR3 DNA reads as TGTGCCACCAGGGGGCAGCAGTTCTTC. Translated: CATRGQQFF.

Only a few counts were recorded for this clone. The gene calls are TRBV7-2 and TRBJ2-7; TRBD2 matches at 10 bases. From germline, CDR1 is SGHTA and CDR2 FQGNSA. The length of the CDR3 is 15 residues. The ends lost 1 base at V and 2 bases at J; junction bases unmatched: 2. The CDR3 nucleotides are TGTGCCAGCAGCTTAGAGCGGGGGGGAGCCTACGAGCAGTACTTC. Protein sequence: CASSLERGGAYEQYF.

V and J are TRBV25-1 and TRBJ1-1; a possible D gene is TRBD1 (6 bases). V was shortened by 3 bases and J by 1 base, with 12 bases between the two germline ends. CDR1 and CDR2 (germline): MGHDK, SYGVNS. This CDR3 comprises 15 residues. CDR3 DNA: TGTGCCAGCAGTGATGTACAGGGAAGGAACACTGAAGCTTTCTTT. The encoded protein is CASSDVQGRNTEAFF.

This chain joins TRBV27 and TRBJ2-1; D gene uncertain. The CDR3 totals 16 residues. The germline gives CDR1 MNHEY, CDR2 SMNVEV (reference sequence). V lost 0 bases to trimming and J lost 0 bases, with 9 bases between them. The CDR3 DNA sequence: TGTGCCAGCAGTTTATCGCGACGGAGCTCCTACAATGAGCAGTTCTTC. Amino acid sequence: CASSLSRRSSYNEQFF.

The chain uses TRBV5-1 and TRBJ1-2; TRBD1 matches 10 bases. V shed 3 bases and J 8 bases; nucleotides not matched to a gene: 7. Germline V gene lookup returns CDR1 SGHRS and CDR2 YFSETQ. The CDR3 loop spans 14 amino acids. CDR3 sequence reads: CASSSRQGARGYTF. The CDR3 DNA reads TGCGCCAGCAGCTCGAGACAGGGGGCGCGGGGCTACACCTTC.

This chain connects TRBV19 to TRBJ2-5; D ambiguous. The CDR3 runs to 16 residues. V was trimmed by 6 bases and J by 0 bases, leaving 17 bases between them. Germline V gene lookup returns CDR1 LNHDA and CDR2 SQIVND (reference sequence). CDR3: CASSPSPVGDQETQYF. The CDR3 nucleotides read TGTGCCAGTAGCCCCTCCCCAGTGGGCGACCAAGAGACCCAGTACTTC.

J is TRBJ2-1 and V is TRBV7-9; TRBD1 agrees at 7 bases. V lost 5 bases to trimming and J lost 4 bases; unmatched junction nucleotides: 11. The CDR3 totals 16 residues. Germline lookup yields CDR1 SEHNR and CDR2 FQNEAQ (reference sequence). The CDR3 DNA reads TGTGCCAGCAGCAGACAGGGTGCTCAGGGATACAATGAGCAGTTCTTC. It translates to CASSRQGAQGYNEQFF. Supplemented by reference TRBV7-9 and TRBJ2-1, the full variable domain reads DTGVSQNPRHKITKRGQNVTFRCDPISEHNRLYWYRQTLGQGPEFLTYFQNEAQLEKSRLLSDRFSAERPKGSFSTLEIQRTEQGDSAMYLCASSRQGAQGYNEQFFGPGTRLTVL.

The V call is TRBV11-2, the J call TRBJ2-7; TRBD1 agrees at 8 bases. The CDR3 runs 14 residues. After removal of 2 bases from V and 3 bases from J, the junction contained 3 bases not matched to a gene. CDR1 is SGHAT, CDR2 FQNNGV, per germline. CDR3 coding DNA: TGTGCCAGCAGCTTATCCAGGGGGCACTACGAGCAGTACTTC. Encoded protein: CASSLSRGHYEQYF.

This chain links TRBV28 with TRBJ2-7, with TRBD2 identical over 14 bases. Losses at the gene ends were 2 bases for V and 3 bases for J; bases not matched to a gene: 12. Germline V CDR1 and CDR2: MDHEN, SYDVKM. The CDR3 is 19 amino acids. This CDR3 is CASSLPGLAGEGAGYEQYF. The CDR3 DNA reads TGTGCCAGCAGTTTACCGGGACTAGCGGGAGAGGGGGCTGGCTACGAGCAGTACTTC.

J is TRBJ2-7 and V is TRBV11-3; D unclear. CDR1 is SGHNT, CDR2 YENEEA, per germline. V was clipped by 1 base and J by 2 bases, with 12 bases between them. This CDR3 contains 15 residues. The chain's CDR3 is CASSLGVDLPYEQYF. The CDR3 DNA reads as TGTGCCAGCAGCTTAGGAGTCGATCTCCCCTACGAGCAGTACTTC.

This clone was detected a few times. The chain employs TRBV7-6 and TRBJ2-5, with TRBD1 matching 11 bases. Germline lookup yields CDR1 SGHVS and CDR2 FNYEAQ. V lost 2 bases and J lost 5; bases outside the gene matches: 7. The CDR3 loop spans 16 amino acids. The CDR3 DNA reads TGTGCCAGCAGCTTAATGGAGGACAGGGGGCCTGAGACCCAGTACTTC. Protein product: CASSLMEDRGPETQYF.

This rearrangement joins TRBV4-3 to TRBJ2-1, with 8 bases identical to TRBD2. CDR1 and CDR2 from the germline V gene are LGHNA and YSLEER. This CDR3 region has 15 residues. The V and J ends lost 4 bases and 6 bases, in that order; junction bases with no gene match: 8. CDR3 bases: TGCGCCAGCAGCCTAGTGAGCGGGAGAGGCAATGAGCAGTTCTTC. Residues: CASSLVSGRGNEQFF.

This clone appeared a few times. V usage is TRBV5-6 and J usage is TRBJ2-7, with TRBD1 matching over 7 bases. V trimming: 4 bases; J trimming: 2 bases; junction bases outside the gene matches: 3. This CDR3 comprises 13 residues. Looked up from germline, CDR1 is SGHDT and CDR2 is YYEEEE. This CDR3 reads CASSPGTAYEQYF. CDR3 DNA: TGTGCCAGCAGCCCGGGGACAGCCTACGAGCAGTACTTC.

This chain's CDR3 is CASQGGNEQFF. DNA for the CDR3: TGTGCCAGCCAGGGTGGGAATGAGCAGTTCTTC. This chain connects TRBV2 to TRBJ2-1; D is possibly TRBD1 (5 bases). The CDR3 extends over 11 amino acids. With 8 bases removed from V and 7 bases from J, the gap between germline ends came to 9 bases. Germline values: CDR1 SNHLY, CDR2 FYNNEI. The full variable domain, rest sourced from reference TRBV2 and TRBJ2-1, is EPEVTQTPSHQVTQMGQEVILRCVPISNHLYFYWYRQILGQKVEFLVSFYNNEISEKSEIFDDQFSVERPDGSNFTLKIRSTKLEDSAMYFCASQGGNEQFFGPGTRLTVL.

The V gene is TRBV10-3, the J gene TRBJ2-7; D remains ambiguous. Germline CDR1 reads ENHRY; CDR2 reads SYGVKD. The CDR3 extends over 13 amino acids. V lost 0 bases and J 4 bases, leaving 7 bases between the germline ends. CDR3: CAISESNLYEQYF. The CDR3 nucleotides read TGTGCCATCAGTGAGTCGAACCTATACGAGCAGTACTTC.

The rearrangement joins TRBV30 to TRBJ1-5; TRBD1 might be the D (6 bases). Germline values: CDR1 GTSNPN, CDR2 SVGIG (reference sequence). V lost 0 bases and J 10 bases, leaving 22 bases between the germline ends. The length of the CDR3 is 16 residues. In nucleotides, the CDR3 is TGTGCCTGGAGTGTACTAGTCAGGACAGTGGTAAGACCCCAGCATTTT. It encodes CAWSVLVRTVVRPQHF. The full variable domain, completed using reference TRBV30 and TRBJ1-5, is SQTIHQWPATLVQPVGSPLSLECTVEGTSNPNLYWYRQAAGRGLQLLFYSVGIGQISSEVPQNLSASRPQDRQFILSSKKLLLSDSGFYLCAWSVLVRTVVRPQHFGDGTRLSIL.

This chain connects TRBV14 to TRBJ2-7; 10 bases fit TRBD2. The V gene end was trimmed by 0 bases and the J gene end by 5 bases; junction bases not matched to a gene: 13. Germline V gene sequence: CDR1 SGHDN, CDR2 FVKESK. The CDR3 loop spans 18 amino acids. The DNA of the CDR3 is TGTGCCAGCAGCCAAGACCCCTTGGAGCGGGAGGGCCCCCACGAGCAGTACTTC. Residues: CASSQDPLEREGPHEQYF.